One and the same sample provided the 10 T cell receptor beta chains below, sequenced in a study of cytomegalovirus exposure and HLA in healthy donors. The PCR was carried out with 60 Vbeta primers and 13 Jbeta primers. Measured with immunoSEQ multiplex PCR; TCRdb has only the in-frame clones, and not every one. In the table there are roughly 120,000 clones, about 80% of which are singletons. The material sequenced was PBMCs. The receptor set was obtained from a man aged 18 to 29 in good health and CMV-seronegative.

The chain links TRBV29-1 to TRBJ2-3; 8 bases agree with TRBD2. This CDR3 contains 14 residues. J was trimmed by 5 bases and V by 6 bases; bases with no gene match: 10. Germline loops: CDR1 SQVTM, CDR2 ANQGSEA. The CDR3 loop reads CSVARGSGEDTQYF. DNA for the CDR3: TGCAGCGTAGCCAGGGGTAGCGGGGAAGATACGCAGTATTTT.

This sequence joins TRBV6-1 and TRBJ2-1; tentative D call: TRBD1 (5 bases). Trimming removed 5 bases from V and 1 base from J, with 12 bases in between. Germline V gives CDR1 MNHNS, CDR2 SASEGT. This CDR3 is 15 amino acids long. The CDR3 is CASSPRQSSYNEQFF. The CDR3 nucleotides read TGTGCCAGCAGTCCCCGACAGAGTTCCTACAATGAGCAGTTCTTC.

The J gene is TRBJ2-4, the V gene TRBV18, with TRBD1 identical over 9 bases. V dropped 3 bases and J dropped 6; count of bases not matched to a gene: 3. The CDR3 totals 14 residues. Germline V gene sequence: CDR1 KGHSH, CDR2 LQKENI. The CDR3 sequence is CASSPGQGGNIQYF. The CDR3 nucleotides read TGTGCCAGCTCACCGGGACAGGGCGGAAACATTCAGTACTTC.

Remarks on this clone: The junction departs from germline at one end; a sequencing error may be responsible. The rearrangement joins TRBV7-7 to TRBJ2-7, with 8 bases fitting TRBD2. The CDR3 spans 15 residues. Per germline, CDR1 SSHAT and CDR2 FNYEAQ (reference sequence). CDR3 amino acids: CASSPGLGSPYEQYF. Here the CDR3 DNA reads TGTGCTAGCAGCCCGGGACTAGGGTCCCCCTACGAGCAGTACTTC.

The chain links TRBV19 to TRBJ2-3; TRBD2 matches at 9 bases. The ends lost 3 bases at V and 4 bases at J; junction bases unmatched: 11. Per the germline V gene, CDR1 is LNHDA and CDR2 is SQIVND (reference sequence). The CDR3 loop spans 17 amino acids. The CDR3 region has the DNA TGTGCCAGTAGTATTCTGGGTGCGGGAGGGCCATCAGATACGCAGTATTTT. It codes for CASSILGAGGPSDTQYF.

This clone was counted ten times or more. The rearrangement joins TRBV6-1 to TRBJ2-1; TRBD2 agrees at 10 bases. The CDR3 covers 15 residues. Germline loops: CDR1 MNHNS, CDR2 SASEGT. J gave up 4 bases and V 8 bases, and 8 bases lay outside the gene matches. The CDR3 nucleotides are TGTGCCAGCCCCGAGGGTAGCGGGAGGTACAATGAGCAGTTCTTC. This gives the protein CASPEGSGRYNEQFF.

The chain carries TRBV18 and TRBJ2-1; a possible D gene is TRBD2 (5 bases). V lost 0 bases to trimming and J lost 7 bases, with 19 bases between them. Germline CDR1 and CDR2: KGHSH and LQKENI. The CDR3 contains 17 residues. CDR3 protein: CASSPPKAREGGNEQFF. The CDR3 coding sequence is TGTGCCAGCTCACCACCGAAGGCCCGGGAAGGTGGAAATGAGCAGTTCTTC. Drawing the rest from reference TRBV18 and TRBJ2-1, the complete variable domain is NAGVMQNPRHLVRRRGQEARLRCSPMKGHSHVYWYRQLPEEGLKFMVYLQKENIIDESGMPKERFSAEFPKEGPSILRIQQVVRGDSAAYFCASSPPKAREGGNEQFFGPGTRLTVL.

Only a few counts were recorded for this clone. V usage is TRBV6-1 and J usage is TRBJ2-6; D gene ambiguous. This CDR3 has 14 residues. The V end was cut by 6 bases, the J end by 4 bases, with 10 bases between. Germline V CDR1 and CDR2: MNHNS, SASEGT. The CDR3 nucleotides read TGTGCCAGCAGAAGGTGGGCCGGGGCCAACGTCCTGACTTTC. Amino acid sequence: CASRRWAGANVLTF.

The chain links TRBV29-1 to TRBJ2-3; a weak D match, TRBD1 (6 bases). Deletions cut 0 bases from V and 8 bases from J, with 15 bases between. The CDR3 loop spans 14 amino acids. Germline V gene data show CDR1 as SQVTM and CDR2 as ANQGSEA. The CDR3 DNA is TGCAGCGTTGAAGACAGGGGTGTCCCAGGTACGCAGTATTTT. Protein: CSVEDRGVPGTQYF.

This chain joins TRBV7-8 and TRBJ1-4, with 8 bases identical to TRBD1. The V gene's germline CDR1 is SGHVS and CDR2 FQNEAQ. V trimming: 5 bases; J trimming: 2 bases; junction bases outside the gene matches: 13. The CDR3 spans 18 residues. In nucleotides, the CDR3 is TGTGCCAGCAGCCCCCTGAGGGCAGGGGGCGGCACTAATGAAAAACTGTTTTTT. Residues: CASSPLRAGGGTNEKLFF.